Detailed here is one TCR beta chain. Its specificity is unknown. Using immunoSEQ multiplex PCR, the repertoire was profiled, and TCRdb retains in-frame clones only, with some absent. The sample has 90,000 to 100,000 clones, around 85% seen once. The sample originates from a study of OX40 agonist ivuxolimab in advanced cancers. Study conclusions and caveats: Both CD4+ and CD8+ T cell populations in blood had undergone clonal expansion by week 6 at 0.1 to 3.0 mg/kg.

This CDR3 spans 13 amino acids. With 5 bases removed from V and 2 bases from J, the gap between germline ends came to 10 bases. Germline loops: CDR1 SEHNR, CDR2 FQNEAQ (reference sequence). Sequencing was performed on CD4+ or CD8+ T cells sorted from blood, taken in a trial of the OX40 agonist ivuxolimab. The receptor was derived from an adult with an advanced solid tumor such as melanoma, head and neck, liver or kidney cancer. V and J are TRBV7-9 and TRBJ2-7, with TRBD2 as a possible D gene (6 bases). As DNA, the CDR3 is TGTGCCAGCAGCCCGGGACTGCCCTACGAGCAGTACTTC. Protein product: CASSPGLPYEQYF.